Listed here is a single TCR beta chain. V lost 3 bases to trimming and J lost 3 bases, with 21 bases between them. Per the germline V gene, CDR1 is SGHRS and CDR2 is YFSETQ. The CDR3 length is 17 residues. The assay used deep level. TCRdb's copy holds only in-frame clones and misses some; the assay was immunoSEQ multiplex PCR. The sample yields about 2.1 million clones, approximately 94% seen once. This sample was included in a study of shared clonotypes between healthy human individuals. As defined, naive CD8 cells were CD45RO-negative and positively selected for CCR7, with terminally differentiated effector memory CD45RA+ cells excluded.

The receptor was isolated from a man between 18 and 35 years old in good health. Some clones in this sample may be carry-over from other donors' samples. This chain uses TRBV5-1 with TRBJ1-2, with no clear D. Sequenced sample: naive CD8+ T cells from PBMCs. CDR3 sequence reads: CASSYGTINGVDYGYTF. Written as DNA, the CDR3 is TGCGCCAGCAGCTACGGAACAATAAATGGGGTCGACTATGGCTACACCTTC.